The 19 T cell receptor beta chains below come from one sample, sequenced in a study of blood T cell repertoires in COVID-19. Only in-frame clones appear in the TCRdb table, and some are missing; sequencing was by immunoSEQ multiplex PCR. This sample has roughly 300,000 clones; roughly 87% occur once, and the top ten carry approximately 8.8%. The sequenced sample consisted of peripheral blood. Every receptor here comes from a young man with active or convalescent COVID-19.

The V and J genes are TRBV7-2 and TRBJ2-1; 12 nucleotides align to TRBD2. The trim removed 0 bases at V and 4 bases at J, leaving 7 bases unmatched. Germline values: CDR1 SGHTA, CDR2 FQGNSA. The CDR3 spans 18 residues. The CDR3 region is CASSLASLAGGSYNEQFF. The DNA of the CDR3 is TGTGCCAGCAGCTTAGCGTCACTAGCGGGGGGTTCTTACAATGAGCAGTTCTTC.

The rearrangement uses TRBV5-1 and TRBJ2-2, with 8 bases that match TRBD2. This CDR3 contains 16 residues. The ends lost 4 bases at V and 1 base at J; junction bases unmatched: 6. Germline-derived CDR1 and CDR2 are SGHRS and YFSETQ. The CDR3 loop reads CASSTAGTRNTGELFF. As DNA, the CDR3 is TGCGCCAGCAGCACCGCCGGGACTAGGAACACCGGGGAGCTGTTTTTT. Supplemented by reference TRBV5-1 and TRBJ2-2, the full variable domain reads KAGVTQTPRYLIKTRGQQVTLSCSPISGHRSVSWYQQTPGQGLQFLFEYFSETQRNKGNFPGRFSGRQFSNSRSEMNVSTLELGDSALYLCASSTAGTRNTGELFFGEGSRLTVL.

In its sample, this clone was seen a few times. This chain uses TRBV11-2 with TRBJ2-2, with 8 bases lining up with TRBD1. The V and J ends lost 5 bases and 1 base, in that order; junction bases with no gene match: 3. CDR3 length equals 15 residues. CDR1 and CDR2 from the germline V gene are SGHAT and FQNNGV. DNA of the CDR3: TGTGCCAGCAGCAAAGGACAGGGGAACACCGGGGAGCTGTTTTTT. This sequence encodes CASSKGQGNTGELFF.

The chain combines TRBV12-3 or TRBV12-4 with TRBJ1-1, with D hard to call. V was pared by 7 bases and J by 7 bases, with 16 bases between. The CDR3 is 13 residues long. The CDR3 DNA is TGTGCCAGCACCCTTGGCGGGTGGGGTGAAGCTTTCTTT. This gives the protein CASTLGGWGEAFF.

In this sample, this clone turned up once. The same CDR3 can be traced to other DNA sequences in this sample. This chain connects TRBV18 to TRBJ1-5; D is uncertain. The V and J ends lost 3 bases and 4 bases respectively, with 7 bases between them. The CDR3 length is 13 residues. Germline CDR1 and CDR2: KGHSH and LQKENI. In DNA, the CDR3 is TGTGCCAGCTCACCCGATCGGAATCAGCCCCAGCATTTT. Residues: CASSPDRNQPQHF.

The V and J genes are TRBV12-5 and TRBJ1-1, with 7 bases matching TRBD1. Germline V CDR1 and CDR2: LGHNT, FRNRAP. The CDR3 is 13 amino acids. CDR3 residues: CAPVVRGLVEAFF. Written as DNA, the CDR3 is TGTGCCCCTGTTGTTAGGGGGCTAGTTGAAGCTTTCTTT.

CDR3 protein: CASSTAGELFF. For the CDR3, the DNA is TGTGCCAGCAGCACGGCCGGGGAGCTGTTTTTT. The chain couples TRBV3-1 (or the pseudogene TRBV3-2) to TRBJ2-2; unclear D gene. The V gene's germline CDR1 is LGHDT and CDR2 YNNKEL (reference sequence). The germline V and J ends were trimmed by 5 bases and 6 bases, with 4 bases remaining between them. This CDR3 spans 11 amino acids.

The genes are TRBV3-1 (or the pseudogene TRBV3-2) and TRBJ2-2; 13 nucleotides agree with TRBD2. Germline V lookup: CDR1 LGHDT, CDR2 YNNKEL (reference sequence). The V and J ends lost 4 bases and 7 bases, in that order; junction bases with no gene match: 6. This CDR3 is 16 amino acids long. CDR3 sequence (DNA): TGTGCCAGCAGCCCGGGGACTAGCGGGATCGTCGGGGAGCTGTTTTTT. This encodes CASSPGTSGIVGELFF.

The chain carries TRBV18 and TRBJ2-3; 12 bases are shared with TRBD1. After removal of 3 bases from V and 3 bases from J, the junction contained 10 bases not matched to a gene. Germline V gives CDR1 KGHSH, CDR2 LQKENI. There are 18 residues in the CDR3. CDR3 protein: CASSPTAGTGGLTDTQYF. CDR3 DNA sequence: TGTGCCAGCTCACCCACGGCGGGGACAGGGGGCTTGACAGATACGCAGTATTTT.

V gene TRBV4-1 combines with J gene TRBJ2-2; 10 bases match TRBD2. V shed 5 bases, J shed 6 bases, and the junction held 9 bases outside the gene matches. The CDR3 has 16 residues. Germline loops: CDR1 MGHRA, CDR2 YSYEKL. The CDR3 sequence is CASSGPSGGVAGELFF. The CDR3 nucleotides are TGCGCCAGCAGCGGACCAAGCGGGGGGGTGGCCGGGGAGCTGTTTTTT.

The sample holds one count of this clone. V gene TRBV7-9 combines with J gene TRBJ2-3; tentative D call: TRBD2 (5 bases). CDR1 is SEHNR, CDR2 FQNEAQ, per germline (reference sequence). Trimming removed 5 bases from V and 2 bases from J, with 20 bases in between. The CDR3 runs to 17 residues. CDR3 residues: CASSPDFVGFHTDTQYF. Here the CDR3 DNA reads TGTGCCAGCAGCCCGGACTTCGTCGGCTTCCACACAGATACGCAGTATTTT. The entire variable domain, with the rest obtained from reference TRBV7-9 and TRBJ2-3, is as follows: DTGVSQNPRHKITKRGQNVTFRCDPISEHNRLYWYRQTLGQGPEFLTYFQNEAQLEKSRLLSDRFSAERPKGSFSTLEIQRTEQGDSAMYLCASSPDFVGFHTDTQYFGPGTRLTVL.

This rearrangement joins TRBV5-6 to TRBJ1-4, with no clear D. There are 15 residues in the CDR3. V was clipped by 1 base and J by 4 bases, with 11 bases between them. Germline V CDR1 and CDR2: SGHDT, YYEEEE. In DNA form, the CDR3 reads TGTGCCAGCAGCTTGTTGGCCCAGTTTAATGAAAAACTGTTTTTT. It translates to CASSLLAQFNEKLFF.

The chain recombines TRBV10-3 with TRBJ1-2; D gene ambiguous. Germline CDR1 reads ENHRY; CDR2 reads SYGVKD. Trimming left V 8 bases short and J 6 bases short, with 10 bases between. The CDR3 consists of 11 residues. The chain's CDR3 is CAISGVDGYTF. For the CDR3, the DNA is TGTGCCATCTCCGGGGTTGATGGCTACACCTTC.

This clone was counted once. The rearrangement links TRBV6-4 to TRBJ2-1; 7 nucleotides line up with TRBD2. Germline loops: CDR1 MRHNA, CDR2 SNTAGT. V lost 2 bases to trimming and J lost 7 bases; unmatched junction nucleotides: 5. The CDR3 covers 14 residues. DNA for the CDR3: TGTGCCAGCAGTGACGGCGGGGGAGGAAATGAGCAGTTCTTC. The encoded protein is CASSDGGGGNEQFF.

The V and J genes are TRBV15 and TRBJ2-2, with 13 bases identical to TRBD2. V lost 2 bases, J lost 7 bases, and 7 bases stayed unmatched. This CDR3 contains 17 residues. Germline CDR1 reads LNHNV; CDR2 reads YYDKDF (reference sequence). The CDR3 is CATSRRLAGGGRGELFF. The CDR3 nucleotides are TGTGCCACCAGCAGAAGACTAGCGGGGGGTGGTCGCGGGGAGCTGTTTTTT.

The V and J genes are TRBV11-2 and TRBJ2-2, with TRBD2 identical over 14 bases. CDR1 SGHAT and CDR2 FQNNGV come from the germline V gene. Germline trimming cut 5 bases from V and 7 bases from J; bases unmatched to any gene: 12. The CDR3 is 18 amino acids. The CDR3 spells CASSHGTSGSSAVGELFF. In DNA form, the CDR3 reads TGTGCCAGCAGCCACGGGACTAGCGGGAGCTCGGCGGTCGGGGAGCTGTTTTTT.

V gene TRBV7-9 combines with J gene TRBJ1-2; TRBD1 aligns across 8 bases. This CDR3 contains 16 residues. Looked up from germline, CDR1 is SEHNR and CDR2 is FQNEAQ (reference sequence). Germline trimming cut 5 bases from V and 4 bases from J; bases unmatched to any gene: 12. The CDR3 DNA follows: TGTGCCAGCAGCCGGGAGTTCAGACAGGGGAGCTATGGCTACACCTTC. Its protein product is CASSREFRQGSYGYTF.

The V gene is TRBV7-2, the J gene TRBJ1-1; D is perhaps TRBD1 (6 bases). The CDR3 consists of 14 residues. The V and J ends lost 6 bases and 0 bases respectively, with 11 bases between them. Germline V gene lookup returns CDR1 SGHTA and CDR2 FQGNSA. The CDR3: CASRGGKMNTEAFF. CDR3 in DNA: TGTGCCAGCAGAGGGGGAAAGATGAACACTGAAGCTTTCTTT.

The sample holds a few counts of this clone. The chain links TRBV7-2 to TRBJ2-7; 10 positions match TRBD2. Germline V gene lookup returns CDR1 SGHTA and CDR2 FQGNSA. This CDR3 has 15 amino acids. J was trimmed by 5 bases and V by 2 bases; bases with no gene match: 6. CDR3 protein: CASSLQAGGPHEQYF. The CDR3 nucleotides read TGTGCCAGCAGCTTACAAGCGGGGGGGCCCCACGAGCAGTACTTC.